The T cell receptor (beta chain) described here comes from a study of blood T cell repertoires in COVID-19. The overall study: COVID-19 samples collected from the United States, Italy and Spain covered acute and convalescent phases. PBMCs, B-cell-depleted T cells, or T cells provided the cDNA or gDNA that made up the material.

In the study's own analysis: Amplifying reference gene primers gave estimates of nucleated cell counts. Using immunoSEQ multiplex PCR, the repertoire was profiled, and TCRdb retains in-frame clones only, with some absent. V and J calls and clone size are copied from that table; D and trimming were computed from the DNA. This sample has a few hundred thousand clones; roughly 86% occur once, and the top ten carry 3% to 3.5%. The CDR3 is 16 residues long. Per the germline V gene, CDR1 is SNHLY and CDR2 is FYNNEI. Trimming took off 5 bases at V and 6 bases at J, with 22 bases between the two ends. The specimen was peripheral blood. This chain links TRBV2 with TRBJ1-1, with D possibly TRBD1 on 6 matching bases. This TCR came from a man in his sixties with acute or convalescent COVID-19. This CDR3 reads CASSITLTGPLSEAFF. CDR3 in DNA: TGTGCCAGCAGTATCACATTAACAGGGCCATTGTCTGAAGCTTTCTTT.